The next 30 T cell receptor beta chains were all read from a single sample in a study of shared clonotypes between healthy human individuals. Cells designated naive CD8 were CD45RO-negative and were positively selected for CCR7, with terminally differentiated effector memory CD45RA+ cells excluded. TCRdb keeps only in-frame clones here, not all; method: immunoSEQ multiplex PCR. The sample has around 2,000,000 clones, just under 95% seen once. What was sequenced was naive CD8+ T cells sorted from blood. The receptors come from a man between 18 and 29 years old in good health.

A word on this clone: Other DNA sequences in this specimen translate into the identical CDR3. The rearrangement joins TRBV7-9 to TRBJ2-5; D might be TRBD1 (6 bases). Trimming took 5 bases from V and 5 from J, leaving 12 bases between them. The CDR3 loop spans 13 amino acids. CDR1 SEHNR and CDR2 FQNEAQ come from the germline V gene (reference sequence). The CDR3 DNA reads TGTGCCAGCAGCCAACAGGGTCGGGAGACCCAGTACTTC. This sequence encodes CASSQQGRETQYF.

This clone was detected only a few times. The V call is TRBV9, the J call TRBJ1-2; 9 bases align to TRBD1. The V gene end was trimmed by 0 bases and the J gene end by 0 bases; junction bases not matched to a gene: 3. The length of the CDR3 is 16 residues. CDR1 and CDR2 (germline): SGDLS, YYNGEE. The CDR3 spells CASSVDWTGANYGYTF. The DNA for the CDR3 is TGTGCCAGCAGCGTAGACTGGACAGGGGCTAACTATGGCTACACCTTC. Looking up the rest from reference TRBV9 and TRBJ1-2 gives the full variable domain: DSGVTQTPKHLITATGQRVTLRCSPRSGDLSVYWYQQSLDQGLQFLIQYYNGEERAKGNILERFSAQQFPDLHSELNLSSLELGDSALYFCASSVDWTGANYGYTFGSGTRLTVV.

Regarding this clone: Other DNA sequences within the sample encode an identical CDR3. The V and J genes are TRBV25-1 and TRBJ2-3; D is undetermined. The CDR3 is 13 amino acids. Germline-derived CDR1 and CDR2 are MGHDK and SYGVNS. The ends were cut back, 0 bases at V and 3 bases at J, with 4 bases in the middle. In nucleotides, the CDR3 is TGTGCCAGCAGTGAATATGCAACAGATACGCAGTATTTT. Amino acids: CASSEYATDTQYF.

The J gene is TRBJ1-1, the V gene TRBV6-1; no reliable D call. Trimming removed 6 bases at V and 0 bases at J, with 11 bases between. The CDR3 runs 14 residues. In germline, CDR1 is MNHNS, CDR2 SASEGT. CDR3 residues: CASSVLDMNTEAFF. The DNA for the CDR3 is TGTGCCAGCAGCGTCCTTGACATGAACACTGAAGCTTTCTTT.

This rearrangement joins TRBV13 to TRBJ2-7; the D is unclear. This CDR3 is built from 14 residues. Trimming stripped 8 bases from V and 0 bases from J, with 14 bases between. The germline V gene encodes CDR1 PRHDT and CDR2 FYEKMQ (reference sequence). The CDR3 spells CASASAYHSYEQYF. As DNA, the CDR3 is TGTGCCAGCGCCTCCGCCTACCACTCCTACGAGCAGTACTTC.

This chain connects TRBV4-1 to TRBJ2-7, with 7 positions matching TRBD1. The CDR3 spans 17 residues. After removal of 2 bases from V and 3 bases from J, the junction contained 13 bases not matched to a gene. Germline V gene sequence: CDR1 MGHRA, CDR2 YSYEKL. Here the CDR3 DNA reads TGCGCCAGCAGCCAACCAACAGGGGTCGAGGTCCTCTACGAGCAGTACTTC. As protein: CASSQPTGVEVLYEQYF.

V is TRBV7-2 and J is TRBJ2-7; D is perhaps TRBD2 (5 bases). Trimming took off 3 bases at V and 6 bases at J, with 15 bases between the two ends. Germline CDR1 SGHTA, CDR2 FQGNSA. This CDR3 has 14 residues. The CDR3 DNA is TGTGCCAGCAGCTTCGAACACCGGGGTTTCGAGCAGTACTTC. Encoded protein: CASSFEHRGFEQYF.

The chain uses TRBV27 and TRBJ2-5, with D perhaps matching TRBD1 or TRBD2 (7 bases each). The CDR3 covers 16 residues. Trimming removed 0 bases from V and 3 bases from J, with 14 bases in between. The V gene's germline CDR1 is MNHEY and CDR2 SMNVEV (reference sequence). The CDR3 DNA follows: TGTGCCAGCAGTTTATCCAGTGCAGGGGGGGAAGAGACCCAGTACTTC. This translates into CASSLSSAGGEETQYF.

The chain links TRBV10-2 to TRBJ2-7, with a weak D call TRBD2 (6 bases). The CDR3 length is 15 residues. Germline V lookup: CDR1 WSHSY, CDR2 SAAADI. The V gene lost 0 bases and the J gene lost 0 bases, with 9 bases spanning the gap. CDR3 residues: CASSESAGPSYEQYF. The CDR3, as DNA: TGCGCCAGCAGTGAGTCGGCGGGGCCCTCCTACGAGCAGTACTTC.

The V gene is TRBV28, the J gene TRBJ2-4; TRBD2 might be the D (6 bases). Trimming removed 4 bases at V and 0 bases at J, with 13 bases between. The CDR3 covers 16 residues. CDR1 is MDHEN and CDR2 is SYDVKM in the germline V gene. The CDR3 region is CASSSTREVAKNIQYF. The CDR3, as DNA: TGTGCCAGCAGTTCGACCAGGGAGGTAGCCAAAAACATTCAGTACTTC.

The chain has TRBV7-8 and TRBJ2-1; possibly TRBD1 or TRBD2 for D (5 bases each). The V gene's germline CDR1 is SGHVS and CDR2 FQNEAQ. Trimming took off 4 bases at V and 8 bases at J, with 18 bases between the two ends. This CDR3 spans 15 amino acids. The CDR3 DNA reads TGTGCCAGCAGCTATGGTGGGGGTGCGGACTATGAGCAGTTCTTC. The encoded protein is CASSYGGGADYEQFF.

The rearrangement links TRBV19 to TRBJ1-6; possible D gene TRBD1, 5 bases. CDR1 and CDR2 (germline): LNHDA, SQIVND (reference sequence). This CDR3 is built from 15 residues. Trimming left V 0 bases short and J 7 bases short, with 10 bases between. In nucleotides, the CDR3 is TGTGCCAGTAGTATAGATCCGGGGCGGAATTCACCCCTCCACTTT. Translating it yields CASSIDPGRNSPLHF.

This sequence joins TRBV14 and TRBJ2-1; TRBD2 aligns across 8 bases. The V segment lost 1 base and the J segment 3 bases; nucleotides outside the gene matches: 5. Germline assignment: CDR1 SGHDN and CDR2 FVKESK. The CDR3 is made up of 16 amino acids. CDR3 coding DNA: TGTGCCAGCAGCCAAGCGCTAGCGGGTGGCTACAATGAGCAGTTCTTC. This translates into CASSQALAGGYNEQFF.

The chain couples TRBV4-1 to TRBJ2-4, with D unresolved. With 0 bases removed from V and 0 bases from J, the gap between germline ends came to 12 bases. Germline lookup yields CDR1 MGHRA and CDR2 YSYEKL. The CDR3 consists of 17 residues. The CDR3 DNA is TGCGCCAGCAGCCAAGATTACGCAGGCCTAGCCAAAAACATTCAGTACTTC. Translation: CASSQDYAGLAKNIQYF.

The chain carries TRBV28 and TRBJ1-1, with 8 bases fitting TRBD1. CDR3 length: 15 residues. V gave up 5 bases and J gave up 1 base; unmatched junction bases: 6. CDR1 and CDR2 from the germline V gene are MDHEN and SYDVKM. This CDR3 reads CASSIGQGANTEAFF. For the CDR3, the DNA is TGTGCCAGCAGTATAGGACAGGGAGCGAACACTGAAGCTTTCTTT.

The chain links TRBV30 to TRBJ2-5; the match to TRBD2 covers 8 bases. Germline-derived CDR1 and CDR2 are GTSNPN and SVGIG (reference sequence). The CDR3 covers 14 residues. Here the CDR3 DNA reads TGTGCTATCACCCTAGCGGGCTACCAAGAGACCCAGTACTTC. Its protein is CAITLAGYQETQYF.

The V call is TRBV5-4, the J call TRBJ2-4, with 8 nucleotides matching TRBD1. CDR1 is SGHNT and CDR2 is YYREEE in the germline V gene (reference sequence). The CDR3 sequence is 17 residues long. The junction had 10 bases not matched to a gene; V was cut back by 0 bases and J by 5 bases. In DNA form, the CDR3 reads TGTGCCAGCAGCTTGGATCTCGGGGCAGGGGGCGAAAACATTCAGTACTTC. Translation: CASSLDLGAGGENIQYF. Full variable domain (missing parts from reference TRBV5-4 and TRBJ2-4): ETGVTQSPTHLIKTRGQQVTLRCSSQSGHNTVSWYQQALGQGPQFIFQYYREEENGRGNFPPRFSGLQFPNYSSELNVNALELDDSALYLCASSLDLGAGGENIQYFGAGTRLSVL.

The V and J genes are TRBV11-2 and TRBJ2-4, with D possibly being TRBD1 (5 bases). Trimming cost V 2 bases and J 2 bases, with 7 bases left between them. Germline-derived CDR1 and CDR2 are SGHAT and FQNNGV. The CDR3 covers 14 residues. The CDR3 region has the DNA TGTGCCAGCAGCTTACCAGGGTCCAAAAACATTCAGTACTTC. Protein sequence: CASSLPGSKNIQYF.

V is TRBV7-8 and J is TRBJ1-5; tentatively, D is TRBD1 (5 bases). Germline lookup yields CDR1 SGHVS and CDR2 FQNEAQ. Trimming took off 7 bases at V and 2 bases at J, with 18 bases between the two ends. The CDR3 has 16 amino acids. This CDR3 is CASTRGGTLGNQPQHF. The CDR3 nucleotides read TGTGCCAGCACCCGGGGGGGGACTCTAGGCAATCAGCCCCAGCATTTT.

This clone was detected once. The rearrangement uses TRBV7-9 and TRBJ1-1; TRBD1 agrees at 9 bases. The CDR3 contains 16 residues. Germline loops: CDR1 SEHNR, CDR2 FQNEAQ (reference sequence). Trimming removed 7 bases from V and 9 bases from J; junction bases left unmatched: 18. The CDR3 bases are TGTGCCAGCAACCGTCCCGGGACAGGGTTCAGCTCCCAAGCTTTCTTT. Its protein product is CASNRPGTGFSSQAFF.

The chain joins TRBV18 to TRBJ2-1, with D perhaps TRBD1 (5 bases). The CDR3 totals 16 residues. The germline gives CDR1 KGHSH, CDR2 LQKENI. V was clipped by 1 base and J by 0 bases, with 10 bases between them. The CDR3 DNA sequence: TGTGCCAGCTCACCACGCGACAGACACTCCTACAATGAGCAGTTCTTC. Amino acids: CASSPRDRHSYNEQFF.

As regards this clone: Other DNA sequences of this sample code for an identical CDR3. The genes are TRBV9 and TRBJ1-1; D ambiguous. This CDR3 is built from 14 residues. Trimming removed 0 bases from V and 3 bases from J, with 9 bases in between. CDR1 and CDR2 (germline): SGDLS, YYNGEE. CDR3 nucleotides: TGTGCCAGCAGCGTAGGGGGAGAGGACACTGAAGCTTTCTTT. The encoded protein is CASSVGGEDTEAFF.

CDR3 loop: CASTILGGGRQFF. CDR3 nucleotide sequence: TGTGCCAGCACAATTCTGGGGGGGGGAAGGCAGTTCTTC. The gene calls are TRBV6-5 and TRBJ2-1; 7 bases map to TRBD2. Germline values: CDR1 MNHEY, CDR2 SVGAGI. V shed 7 bases and J 12 bases; nucleotides not matched to a gene: 12. This CDR3 is built from 13 residues.

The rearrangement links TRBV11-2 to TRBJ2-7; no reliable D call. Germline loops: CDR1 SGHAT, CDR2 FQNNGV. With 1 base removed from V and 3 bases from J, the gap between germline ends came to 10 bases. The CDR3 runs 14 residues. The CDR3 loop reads CASSLGHWGYEQYF. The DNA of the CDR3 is TGTGCCAGCAGCTTAGGGCACTGGGGCTACGAGCAGTACTTC.

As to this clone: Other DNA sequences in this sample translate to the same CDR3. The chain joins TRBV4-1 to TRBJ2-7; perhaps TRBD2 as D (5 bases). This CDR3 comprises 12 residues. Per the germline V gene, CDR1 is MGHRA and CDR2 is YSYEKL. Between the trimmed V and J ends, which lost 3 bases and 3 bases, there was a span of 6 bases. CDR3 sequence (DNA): TGCGCCAGCAGCCAGGACTTCTACGAGCAGTACTTC. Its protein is CASSQDFYEQYF.

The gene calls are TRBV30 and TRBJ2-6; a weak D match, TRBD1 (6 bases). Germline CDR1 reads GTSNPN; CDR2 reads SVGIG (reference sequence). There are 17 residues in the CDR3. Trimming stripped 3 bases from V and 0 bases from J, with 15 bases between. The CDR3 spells CAWSYGGSYSGANVLTF. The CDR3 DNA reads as TGTGCCTGGAGCTATGGGGGCTCGTACTCTGGGGCCAACGTCCTGACTTTC.

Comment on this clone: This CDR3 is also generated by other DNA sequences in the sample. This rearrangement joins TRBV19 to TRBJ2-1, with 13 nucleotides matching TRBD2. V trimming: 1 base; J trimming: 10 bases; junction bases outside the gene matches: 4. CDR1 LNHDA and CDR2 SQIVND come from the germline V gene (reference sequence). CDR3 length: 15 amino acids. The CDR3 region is CASSIGLAGGHEQFF. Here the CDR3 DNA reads TGTGCCAGTAGTATAGGACTAGCGGGAGGCCACGAGCAGTTCTTC.

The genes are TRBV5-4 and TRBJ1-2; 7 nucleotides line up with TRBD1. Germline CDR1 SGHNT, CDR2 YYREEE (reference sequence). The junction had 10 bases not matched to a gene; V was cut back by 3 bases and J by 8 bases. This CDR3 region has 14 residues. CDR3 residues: CASSSSTGAYGYTF. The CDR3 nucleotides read TGTGCCAGCAGCTCCTCAACAGGGGCGTACGGCTACACCTTC. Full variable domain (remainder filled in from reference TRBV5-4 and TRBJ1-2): ETGVTQSPTHLIKTRGQQVTLRCSSQSGHNTVSWYQQALGQGPQFIFQYYREEENGRGNFPPRFSGLQFPNYSSELNVNALELDDSALYLCASSSSTGAYGYTFGSGTRLTVV.

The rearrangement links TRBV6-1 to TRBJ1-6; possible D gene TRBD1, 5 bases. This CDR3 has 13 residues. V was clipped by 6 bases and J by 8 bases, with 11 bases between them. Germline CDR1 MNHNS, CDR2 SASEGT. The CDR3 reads CASRGPGYSPLHF. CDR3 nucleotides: TGTGCCAGCAGGGGACCGGGTTATTCACCCCTCCACTTT.

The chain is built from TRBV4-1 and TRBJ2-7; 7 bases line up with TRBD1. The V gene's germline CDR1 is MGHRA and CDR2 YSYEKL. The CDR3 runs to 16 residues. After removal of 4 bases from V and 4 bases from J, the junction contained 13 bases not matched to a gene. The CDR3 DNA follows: TGCGCCAGCAGCCGATTATTGAGTGACAGGGCGTACGAGCAGTACTTC. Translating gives CASSRLLSDRAYEQYF.